Below are 31 T cell receptor beta chains sequenced from a single sample in a study of T-cell reconstitution after alpha-beta-depleted transplantation in children. Preparation of the TCRbeta library was carried out with unique molecular identifiers. MiXCR, applied by TCRdb to the PCR reads, yields one record per CDR3 protein. This table has some 240,000 distinct CDR3 sequences, about 8.8% appearing once. This specimen was PBMCs from the stem cell graft donor, taken from the stem cell graft. The receptors stem from a human donor who donated a stem cell graft to a child with SCID.

In this sample, this clonotype turned up a few times. The genes are TRBV4-1 and TRBJ2-3; TRBD1 or TRBD2 may be the D gene (6 bases each). The germline V gene has CDR1 MGHRA and CDR2 YSYEKL. The CDR3 has 16 residues. The V gene lost 0 bases and the J gene lost 6 bases, with 16 bases spanning the gap. DNA for the CDR3: TGCGCCAGCAGCCAAGATAGAGAAGGGGGGTTTGATACGCAGTATTTT. Its protein product is CASSQDREGGFDTQYF.

This clonotype was observed many times. The chain carries TRBV28 and TRBJ2-3, with 7 bases fitting TRBD1. The J segment lost 0 bases and the V segment lost 9 bases, leaving 3 bases of the junction unmatched. This CDR3 is 13 amino acids long. Germline V lookup: CDR1 MDHEN, CDR2 SYDVKM. CDR3 loop: CASGDRSTDTQYF. In DNA form, the CDR3 reads TGTGCCAGTGGGGACAGAAGCACAGATACGCAGTATTTT.

The sample holds many counts of this clonotype. The V gene is TRBV7-2, the J gene TRBJ2-1; 8 bases agree with TRBD2. CDR3 length: 16 residues. Germline CDR1 is SGHTA and CDR2 is FQGNSA. The J segment lost 6 bases and the V segment lost 3 bases, leaving 10 bases of the junction unmatched. The CDR3 spells CASSLAYSGATNEQFF. Here the CDR3 DNA reads TGTGCCAGCAGCTTGGCCTATAGCGGGGCCACCAATGAGCAGTTCTTC.

This clonotype was detected many times. The rearrangement links TRBV19 to TRBJ2-7; D unresolved. The CDR3 loop spans 15 amino acids. V was cut by 6 bases and J by 2 bases, with 17 bases left in between. The germline V gene has CDR1 LNHDA and CDR2 SQIVND (reference sequence). The CDR3 loop reads CASSPRPNSAYEQYF. In nucleotides, the CDR3 is TGTGCCAGTAGCCCCCGACCGAACAGCGCCTACGAGCAGTACTTC.

This clonotype was found many times. The rearrangement joins TRBV3-1 to TRBJ1-1; TRBD1 aligns across 9 bases. The CDR3 totals 14 residues. V lost 3 bases, J lost 3 bases, and 2 bases stayed unmatched. Looked up from germline, CDR1 is LGHDT and CDR2 is YNNKEL (reference sequence). The CDR3 reads CASSHRTGDTEAFF. The DNA for the CDR3 is TGTGCCAGCAGCCACCGGACAGGGGACACTGAAGCTTTCTTT. The full variable domain, its missing parts supplied by reference TRBV3-1 and TRBJ1-1, is DTAVSQTPKYLVTQMGNDKSIKCEQNLGHDTMYWYKQDSKKFLKIMFSYNNKELIINETVPNRFSPKSPDKAHLNLHINSLELGDSAVYFCASSHRTGDTEAFFGQGTRLTVV.

This clonotype was seen ten or more times. The chain recombines TRBV5-1 with TRBJ2-7; D might be TRBD2 (6 bases). Germline values: CDR1 SGHRS, CDR2 YFSETQ. The CDR3 consists of 15 residues. V lost 4 bases, J lost 0 bases, and 14 bases lay in between. CDR3 sequence: CASSRGSGHSYEQYF. In DNA form, the CDR3 reads TGCGCCAGCAGCCGGGGGTCGGGTCACTCCTACGAGCAGTACTTC.

This clonotype came up many times. The DNA of the CDR3 is TGTGCCAGCAGCTGGGGGAGGGGGTACGATACGCAGTATTTT. Encoded protein: CASSWGRGYDTQYF. V gene TRBV5-6 combines with J gene TRBJ2-3, with a possible D match to TRBD2 (7 bases). Trimming removed 3 bases at V and 6 bases at J, with 14 bases between. The CDR3 is made up of 14 amino acids. Germline V gives CDR1 SGHDT, CDR2 YYEEEE.

There are many counts of this clonotype. The CDR3 bases are TGCGCCAGCAGCTTGGACCCCCGGGACAGGGGTAATTCACCCCTCCACTTT. Encoded protein: CASSLDPRDRGNSPLHF. The rearrangement links TRBV5-1 to TRBJ1-6; 10 bases fit TRBD1. CDR1 is SGHRS, CDR2 YFSETQ, per germline. The CDR3 has 17 residues. V was clipped by 0 bases and J by 6 bases; unmatched bases: 6.

The sample holds many counts of this clonotype. The chain couples TRBV20-1 to TRBJ1-1, with a weak D call TRBD1 (5 bases). With 3 bases removed from V and 0 bases from J, the gap between germline ends came to 11 bases. Germline loops: CDR1 DFQATT, CDR2 SNEGSKA (reference sequence). The CDR3 contains 14 residues. CDR3 loop: CSASRVRVNTEAFF. In DNA, the CDR3 is TGCAGTGCTAGTCGGGTCAGGGTGAACACTGAAGCTTTCTTT.

With regard to this clonotype: A single base separates this from a much larger clone, so it may be a read error. The CDR3 loop reads CASSPGPRTYNEQLF. The CDR3, as DNA: TGTGCCAGCTCACCAGGTCCCAGAACCTACAATGAGCAGCTCTTC. J is TRBJ2-1 and V is TRBV18; no reliable D call. Germline CDR1 reads KGHSH; CDR2 reads LQKENI. The CDR3 runs to 15 residues.

This clonotype was seen many times. V and J are TRBV7-9 and TRBJ2-2; possibly TRBD1 or TRBD2 for D (6 bases each). The CDR3 sequence is 16 residues long. V was shortened by 2 bases and J by 5 bases, with 15 bases between the two germline ends. Germline V gene data show CDR1 as SEHNR and CDR2 as FQNEAQ (reference sequence). The CDR3 sequence: CASSLTSGAQTGELFF. Here the CDR3 DNA reads TGTGCCAGCAGCTTAACGTCGGGGGCGCAAACCGGGGAGCTGTTTTTT.

This clonotype was recorded many times. The rearrangement uses TRBV18 and TRBJ1-6, with D uncertain. Germline V gives CDR1 KGHSH, CDR2 LQKENI. The CDR3 covers 13 residues. V was clipped by 10 bases and J by 4 bases, with 11 bases between them. The chain's CDR3 is CATGPGYNSPLHF. CDR3 nucleotide sequence: TGTGCCACAGGACCGGGGTATAATTCACCCCTCCACTTT.

This clonotype appeared many times. The chain joins TRBV20-1 to TRBJ2-2; TRBD1 is a possible D gene (6 bases). Deletions cut 0 bases from V and 7 bases from J, with 12 bases between. CDR1 and CDR2 (germline): DFQATT, SNEGSKA (reference sequence). The CDR3 runs 14 residues. DNA for the CDR3: TGCAGTGCTAGAGATCCTACAGGGATCGGGGAGCTGTTTTTT. Protein: CSARDPTGIGELFF.

In this sample, this clonotype turned up many times. The gene calls are TRBV20-1 and TRBJ1-6, with a weak D call TRBD1 (6 bases). The CDR3 sequence is 14 residues long. CDR1 is DFQATT and CDR2 is SNEGSKA in the germline V gene (reference sequence). The V gene lost 3 bases and the J gene lost 9 bases, with 15 bases spanning the gap. CDR3 in amino acids: CSARVGTTSSPLHF. For the CDR3, the DNA is TGCAGTGCTAGGGTGGGGACAACAAGTTCACCCCTCCACTTT.

This clonotype showed up many times. This chain connects TRBV5-1 to TRBJ1-2, with TRBD1 matching 9 bases. V lost 1 base to trimming and J lost 1 base; unmatched junction nucleotides: 11. The CDR3 runs 18 residues. Per the germline V gene, CDR1 is SGHRS and CDR2 is YFSETQ. The CDR3 bases are TGCGCCAGCAGCTTGAGGTTACACCGGGACAGGGATAACTATGGCTACACCTTC. Translating gives CASSLRLHRDRDNYGYTF.

Many counts were recorded for this clonotype. The rearrangement joins TRBV12-3 or TRBV12-4 to TRBJ1-5; 9 bases are shared with TRBD1. This CDR3 region has 15 residues. Germline trimming cut 2 bases from V and 6 bases from J; bases unmatched to any gene: 5. The CDR3 DNA follows: TGTGCCAGCAGTTTACGGGACAGGGAAGGTCAGCCCCAGCATTTT. Translation gives CASSLRDREGQPQHF.

CDR3 in DNA: TGCGCCAGCAGCTTGGAAGGGCTTGAAGCTTTCTTT. This translates into CASSLEGLEAFF. The chain combines TRBV5-1 with TRBJ1-1; no firm D call. Between the trimmed V and J ends, which lost 0 bases and 7 bases, there was a span of 7 bases. The germline V gene encodes CDR1 SGHRS and CDR2 YFSETQ. The CDR3 is made up of 12 amino acids.

The sample holds many counts of this clonotype. This chain links TRBV4-2 with TRBJ2-1; D not certain. Trimming cost V 0 bases and J 5 bases, with 8 bases left between them. Germline CDR1 reads LGHNA; CDR2 reads YNFKEQ. The CDR3 runs 14 residues. The CDR3 region has the DNA TGTGCCAGCAGCCAAGACTATTCCAACAATGAGCAGTTCTTC. This codes for CASSQDYSNNEQFF.

Remarks on this clonotype: A read error is possible here, since a much larger clone lies one base away. The rearrangement links TRBV7-9 to TRBJ1-2; perhaps TRBD1 as D (5 bases). The CDR3 length is 15 residues. The germline gives CDR1 SEHNR, CDR2 FQNEAQ (reference sequence). V was pared by 2 bases and J by 6 bases, with 16 bases between. CDR3 sequence reads: CASSLRDGVIDGYTF. The CDR3 coding sequence is TGTGCCAGCAGCTTACGGGACGGGGTAATCGATGGCTACACCTTC. Combining the CDR3 with reference TRBV7-9 and TRBJ1-2 gives the whole variable domain DTGVSQNPRHKITKRGQNVTFRCDPISEHNRLYWYRQTLGQGPEFLTYFQNEAQLEKSRLLSDRFSAERPKGSFSTLEIQRTEQGDSAMYLCASSLRDGVIDGYTFGSGTRLTVV.

The chain combines TRBV4-3 with TRBJ2-4; weak D call: TRBD1 (6 bases). The CDR3 consists of 17 residues. Trimming removed 4 bases at V and 1 base at J, with 17 bases between. Germline V gene lookup returns CDR1 LGHNA and CDR2 YSLEER. The CDR3 here is CASSRSLGGTAKNIQYF. The CDR3 DNA follows: TGCGCCAGCAGCCGTTCGCTTGGGGGCACGGCCAAAAACATTCAGTACTTC.

This clonotype was observed at least ten times. The gene calls are TRBV5-1 and TRBJ2-7, with TRBD2 matching over 8 bases. The junction had 7 bases not matched to a gene; V was cut back by 1 base and J by 1 base. This CDR3 comprises 16 residues. CDR1 and CDR2 (germline): SGHRS, YFSETQ. The CDR3 here is CASSLLPSGQSYEQYF. Here the CDR3 DNA reads TGCGCCAGCAGCTTGCTTCCTAGCGGGCAATCCTACGAGCAGTACTTC.

This clonotype was recorded many times. V is TRBV12-3 or TRBV12-4 and J is TRBJ1-5; perhaps TRBD1 as D (6 bases). The ends were cut back, 7 bases at V and 5 bases at J, with 21 bases in the middle. The CDR3 sequence is 16 residues long. Here the CDR3 DNA reads TGTGCCAGCACCTCCTCAGAACAGGGAGGTTATCAGCCCCAGCATTTT. This gives the protein CASTSSEQGGYQPQHF.

This clonotype was counted ten times or more. This chain connects TRBV5-1 to TRBJ1-1; unclear D gene. Germline V lookup: CDR1 SGHRS, CDR2 YFSETQ. CDR3 length: 15 residues. Trimming stripped 5 bases from V and 1 base from J, with 15 bases between. The CDR3: CASRGRPNSNTEAFF. The DNA for the CDR3 is TGCGCCAGCAGGGGGAGACCAAACTCGAACACTGAAGCTTTCTTT. The full variable domain, in which reference TRBV5-1 and TRBJ1-1 provide the parts outside the CDR3, is KAGVTQTPRYLIKTRGQQVTLSCSPISGHRSVSWYQQTPGQGLQFLFEYFSETQRNKGNFPGRFSGRQFSNSRSEMNVSTLELGDSALYLCASRGRPNSNTEAFFGQGTRLTVV.

With respect to this clonotype: A much larger clone differs by one base, so this may be a read error. The chain uses TRBV5-1 and TRBJ1-3; 7 bases are a match to TRBD1. The trim removed 4 bases at V and 3 bases at J, leaving 7 bases unmatched. CDR1 SGHRS and CDR2 YFSETQ come from the germline V gene. There are 15 residues in the CDR3. This CDR3 reads CASSIQGEHGNTIYF. The CDR3 region has the DNA TGCGCCAGCAGCATCCAGGGGGAGCATGGAAACACCATATATTTT.

This clonotype has a count of ten or more. The gene calls are TRBV12-3 or TRBV12-4 and TRBJ1-2, with D possibly matching TRBD1 (6 bases). V dropped 8 bases and J dropped 6 bases, with 16 bases sitting between them. The CDR3 totals 13 residues. The CDR3 coding sequence is TGTGCCAGCCGGGACACCTCGGGTAATGGCTACACCTTC. Its translation: CASRDTSGNGYTF.

This clonotype was detected only a few times. The CDR3 sequence is CASSLTGDYNEQFF. The CDR3 DNA reads TGTGCCAGCAGCCTAACAGGGGATTACAATGAGCAGTTCTTC. The chain uses TRBV7-9 and TRBJ2-1; TRBD1 matches 7 bases. This CDR3 is built from 14 residues. Per the germline V gene, CDR1 is SEHNR and CDR2 is FQNEAQ (reference sequence). Trimming cost V 5 bases and J 4 bases; bases outside gene matches: 5.

The genes are TRBV5-1 and TRBJ2-2; 7 bases map to TRBD1. Germline V gene lookup returns CDR1 SGHRS and CDR2 YFSETQ. The V gene end was trimmed by 1 base and the J gene end by 6 bases; junction bases not matched to a gene: 12. The CDR3 totals 17 residues. Here the CDR3 reads CASSLRLQGPTAGELFF. CDR3 nucleotides: TGCGCCAGCAGCTTGAGGCTACAGGGGCCCACGGCCGGGGAGCTGTTTTTT.

This clonotype was found many times. This chain links TRBV4-3 with TRBJ1-6, with 8 bases identical to TRBD1. Germline V lookup: CDR1 LGHNA, CDR2 YSLEER. The CDR3 length is 15 residues. V was clipped by 4 bases and J by 10 bases; unmatched bases: 9. The CDR3 loop is CASSPATGDGSPLHF. The CDR3 nucleotides read TGCGCCAGCAGCCCGGCGACAGGGGACGGCTCACCCCTCCACTTT.

In the case of this clonotype: At one end, the junction sequence differs from germline, possibly due to a read error. The chain joins TRBV7-2 to TRBJ1-2; the match to TRBD1 covers 8 bases. Per the germline V gene, CDR1 is SGHTA and CDR2 is FQGNSA. The CDR3 is 14 amino acids. In nucleotides, the CDR3 is TGTGCCAGCAGCCCAGGACAGGGTGACTATGGCGACCCCTTC. Its protein product is CASSPGQGDYGDPF.

This clonotype was observed a few times. The gene calls are TRBV7-9 and TRBJ2-1; a weak D match, TRBD2 (6 bases). The CDR3 spans 16 residues. V lost 1 base, J lost 4 bases, and 14 bases lay in between. The germline V gene has CDR1 SEHNR and CDR2 FQNEAQ (reference sequence). CDR3 nucleotides: TGTGCCAGCAGCTTAGTTACCAGCGGGTGGTACAATGAGCAGTTCTTC. Protein sequence: CASSLVTSGWYNEQFF.

This clonotype occurred many times. J is TRBJ1-6 and V is TRBV5-1; 10 bases are a match to TRBD1. V gave up 1 base and J gave up 9 bases; unmatched junction bases: 1. The CDR3 length is 14 residues. The V gene's germline CDR1 is SGHRS and CDR2 YFSETQ. In DNA, the CDR3 is TGCGCCAGCAGCTTGAGGGACAGGGGTTCACCCCTCCACTTT. Protein product: CASSLRDRGSPLHF.